Here is one TCR beta chain with its context. Measured with immunoSEQ multiplex PCR; TCRdb has only the in-frame clones, and not every one. The sample lists tens of thousands of clones, about 92% occurring once. This entry is derived from a study of technical replicates of blood from a handful of donors. Germline CDR1 reads SGHNT; CDR2 reads YYREEE (reference sequence). This CDR3 has 16 residues. Between the trimmed V and J ends, which lost 7 bases and 8 bases, there was a span of 22 bases. The clonotype was recovered from a human donor in good health. The sequenced material came from T cells isolated from PBMCs. The chain employs TRBV5-4 and TRBJ1-6, with D maybe TRBD1 (6 bases). CDR3 sequence (DNA): TGTGCCAGCCGTCAAACGAAACAGGGACTATATTCACCCCTCCACTTT. Residues: CASRQTKQGLYSPLHF. Combining the CDR3 with reference TRBV5-4 and TRBJ1-6 gives the whole variable domain ETGVTQSPTHLIKTRGQQVTLRCSSQSGHNTVSWYQQALGQGPQFIFQYYREEENGRGNFPPRFSGLQFPNYSSELNVNALELDDSALYLCASRQTKQGLYSPLHFGNGTRLTVT.